These 26 T cell receptor beta chains came from one sample sequenced in a study of blood T cell repertoires in COVID-19. Clones were sequenced by immunoSEQ multiplex PCR, and TCRdb holds only the in-frame ones, with some missing. This sample yields roughly 290,000 clones, of which roughly 90% are seen a single time; roughly 6.8% belongs to the top ten. Input material: peripheral blood. These receptors were collected from a woman in her 30s with COVID-19, enrolled during active disease.

This chain connects TRBV5-6 to TRBJ2-5; 8 nucleotides agree with TRBD2. The CDR3 loop spans 15 amino acids. The V gene end was trimmed by 4 bases and the J gene end by 3 bases; junction bases not matched to a gene: 8. Germline assignment: CDR1 SGHDT and CDR2 YYEEEE. CDR3 nucleotides: TGTGCCAGCAGCCCGGGAGGGGACGGGGAAGAGACCCAGTACTTC. This translates into CASSPGGDGEETQYF. Looking up the rest from reference TRBV5-6 and TRBJ2-5 gives the full variable domain: DAGVTQSPTHLIKTRGQQVTLRCSPKSGHDTVSWYQQALGQGPQFIFQYYEEEERQRGNFPDRFSGHQFPNYSSELNVNALLLGDSALYLCASSPGGDGEETQYFGPGTRLLVL.

This chain links TRBV5-6 with TRBJ2-7; D is perhaps TRBD2 (6 bases). The CDR3 is 15 residues long. The germline gives CDR1 SGHDT, CDR2 YYEEEE. V shed 0 bases and J shed 2 bases, with 12 bases lying between them. The CDR3 sequence: CASSLARGWPYEQYF. The CDR3 bases are TGTGCCAGCAGCTTGGCCCGGGGGTGGCCCTACGAGCAGTACTTC.

This chain connects TRBV24-1 to TRBJ1-5; D perhaps matches TRBD1 (6 bases). The CDR3 runs 14 residues. Germline CDR1 is KGHDR and CDR2 is SFDVKD. Deletions cut 9 bases from V and 7 bases from J, with 18 bases between. The CDR3 protein is CATAGAGSGQPQHF. The DNA of the CDR3 is TGTGCCACCGCGGGGGCGGGAAGTGGACAGCCCCAGCATTTT.

V gene TRBV19 combines with J gene TRBJ1-5; D unresolved. This CDR3 comprises 14 residues. Germline-derived CDR1 and CDR2 are LNHDA and SQIVND (reference sequence). Trimming shortened V by 1 base and J by 7 bases, and 11 bases separated the two germline ends. CDR3: CASSIGRDRQPQHF. In nucleotides, the CDR3 is TGTGCCAGTAGTATAGGGAGAGATAGGCAGCCCCAGCATTTT. The whole variable domain, filled in from reference TRBV19 and TRBJ1-5, reads DGGITQSPKYLFRKEGQNVTLSCEQNLNHDAMYWYRQDPGQGLRLIYYSQIVNDFQKGDIAEGYSVSREKKESFPLTVTSAQKNPTAFYLCASSIGRDRQPQHFGDGTRLSIL.

The chain uses TRBV5-6 and TRBJ2-7; 7 bases map to TRBD2. V trimming: 1 base; J trimming: 7 bases; junction bases outside the gene matches: 11. Germline assignment: CDR1 SGHDT and CDR2 YYEEEE. The CDR3 spans 15 residues. The CDR3 is CASSLRGGASREQYF. CDR3 DNA: TGTGCCAGCAGCTTGCGGGGAGGGGCCTCCAGAGAGCAGTACTTC.

The chain recombines TRBV20-1 with TRBJ1-3, with D uncertain. Trimming cost V 6 bases and J 4 bases, with 7 bases left between them. Germline CDR1 DFQATT, CDR2 SNEGSKA (reference sequence). The CDR3 spans 11 residues. CDR3 sequence: CSARVGNTIYF. The CDR3 DNA reads as TGCAGTGCACGGGTGGGAAACACCATATATTTT.

This chain connects TRBV5-6 to TRBJ2-1, with 9 bases matching TRBD2. Per the germline V gene, CDR1 is SGHDT and CDR2 is YYEEEE. V shed 1 base and J 4 bases; nucleotides not matched to a gene: 6. The CDR3 is made up of 16 amino acids. The chain's CDR3 is CASSLSGLASYNEQFF. CDR3 coding DNA: TGTGCCAGCAGCTTGTCAGGACTAGCGTCGTACAATGAGCAGTTCTTC.

J is TRBJ1-5 and V is TRBV5-1, with 9 bases aligning to TRBD1. Germline values: CDR1 SGHRS, CDR2 YFSETQ. The length of the CDR3 is 16 residues. V gave up 0 bases and J gave up 6 bases; unmatched junction bases: 7. The CDR3 spells CASSLGTGDRGQPQHF. The CDR3 coding sequence is TGCGCCAGCAGCTTGGGGACAGGGGATAGGGGTCAGCCCCAGCATTTT.

The DNA of the CDR3 is TGTGCCAGCAGTGAGACAACCAACTATGGCTACACCTTC. This sequence encodes CASSETTNYGYTF. The chain is built from TRBV25-1 and TRBJ1-2; D call uncertain. This CDR3 region has 13 residues. The germline V and J ends were trimmed by 3 bases and 2 bases, with 7 bases remaining between them. Germline CDR1 MGHDK, CDR2 SYGVNS.

Remarks on this clone: This CDR3 is also generated by other DNA sequences in the sample. This chain uses TRBV10-1 with TRBJ2-7; tentative D call: TRBD2 (5 bases). Trimming removed 0 bases from V and 1 base from J, with 7 bases in between. The CDR3 spans 14 residues. CDR1 and CDR2 (germline): WNHNN, SYGVQD (reference sequence). CDR3 protein: CASSESPGSYEQYF. The CDR3 DNA reads TGCGCCAGCAGTGAGTCGCCGGGGTCCTACGAGCAGTACTTC.

The chain is built from TRBV28 and TRBJ2-1, with D possibly TRBD2 on 7 matching bases. Trimming removed 5 bases at V and 6 bases at J, with 17 bases between. Germline V gene lookup returns CDR1 MDHEN and CDR2 SYDVKM. CDR3 length: 15 residues. The CDR3 bases are TGTGCCAGCAGTCTCGAGGGGGGGCATGTCAATGAGCAGTTCTTC. The encoded protein is CASSLEGGHVNEQFF.

V usage is TRBV7-9 and J usage is TRBJ2-3; D remains ambiguous. The V gene's germline CDR1 is SEHNR and CDR2 FQNEAQ (reference sequence). The CDR3 totals 15 residues. Deletions cut 2 bases from V and 1 base from J, with 10 bases between. CDR3: CASSLPPQGTDTQYF. The DNA of the CDR3 is TGTGCCAGCAGCTTACCCCCCCAGGGCACAGATACGCAGTATTTT.

The genes are TRBV5-1 and TRBJ2-7; possibly TRBD1 for D (6 bases). Per the germline V gene, CDR1 is SGHRS and CDR2 is YFSETQ. The ends were cut back, 5 bases at V and 0 bases at J, with 15 bases in the middle. CDR3 length: 15 amino acids. CDR3: CASRRQEFSSYEQYF. CDR3 in DNA: TGCGCCAGCAGACGACAGGAATTTAGCTCCTACGAGCAGTACTTC.

This chain uses TRBV6-6 with TRBJ2-3; 12 bases match TRBD2. CDR1 is MNHNY and CDR2 is SVGAGI in the germline V gene (reference sequence). The length of the CDR3 is 18 residues. The ends lost 5 bases at V and 4 bases at J; junction bases unmatched: 13. The CDR3 DNA sequence: TGTGCCAGCAGTCCATTTCGACTAGCGGGAGTCAAGGCAGATACGCAGTATTTT. Its translation is CASSPFRLAGVKADTQYF.

This clone was seen more than once but under ten times. CDR3: CASSVDIGDNQPQHF. The DNA for the CDR3 is TGTGCCAGCAGCGTAGATATAGGAGACAATCAGCCCCAGCATTTT. The gene calls are TRBV9 and TRBJ1-5, with no clear D. V was pared by 0 bases and J by 3 bases, with 10 bases between. CDR3 size: 15 residues. CDR1 is SGDLS, CDR2 YYNGEE, per germline.

This chain links TRBV7-6 with TRBJ2-1, with 7 bases that match TRBD2. This CDR3 is 12 amino acids long. CDR1 is SGHVS, CDR2 FNYEAQ, per germline. The junction had 2 bases not matched to a gene; V was cut back by 8 bases and J by 4 bases. The CDR3 spells CASGRAYNEQFF. The CDR3 DNA reads TGTGCCAGCGGGAGGGCTTACAATGAGCAGTTCTTC. Supplemented by reference TRBV7-6 and TRBJ2-1, the full variable domain reads GAGVSQSPRYKVTKRGQDVALRCDPISGHVSLYWYRQALGQGPEFLTYFNYEAQQDKSGLPNDRFSAERPEGSISTLTIQRTEQRDSAMYRCASGRAYNEQFFGPGTRLTVL.

This sequence joins TRBV7-2 and TRBJ2-3; 7 positions agree with TRBD1. V shed 5 bases, J shed 4 bases, and the junction held 6 bases outside the gene matches. Germline V gene sequence: CDR1 SGHTA, CDR2 FQGNSA. The CDR3 sequence is 14 residues long. CDR3 bases: TGTGCCAGCAGCCGGGACAGACTATCAGATACGCAGTATTTT. Translated, it gives CASSRDRLSDTQYF.

DNA for the CDR3: TGTGCCTGGGCTGACGGCGGGCCTGAGGGAAACATTCAGTACTTC. The encoded protein is CAWADGGPEGNIQYF. This chain joins TRBV30 and TRBJ2-4; D might be TRBD2 (5 bases). Trimming cost V 5 bases and J 6 bases, with 20 bases left between them. Germline V gives CDR1 GTSNPN, CDR2 SVGIG (reference sequence). The CDR3 is 15 residues long.

J is TRBJ1-1 and V is TRBV7-2; 7 bases fit TRBD1. The germline gives CDR1 SGHTA, CDR2 FQGNSA. The CDR3 runs to 13 residues. The V gene end was trimmed by 3 bases and the J gene end by 5 bases; junction bases not matched to a gene: 3. Here the CDR3 DNA reads TGTGCCAGCAGCTTCGGACAGGTGACTGAAGCTTTCTTT. As protein: CASSFGQVTEAFF.

The V gene is TRBV4-3, the J gene TRBJ2-1, with D hard to call. The germline V gene encodes CDR1 LGHNA and CDR2 YSLEER. Trimming took 0 bases from V and 10 from J, leaving 10 bases between them. CDR3 length: 13 residues. CDR3 sequence reads: CASSQDLMVEQFF. In nucleotides, the CDR3 is TGCGCCAGCAGCCAAGATCTAATGGTAGAGCAGTTCTTC.

This chain uses TRBV5-5 with TRBJ2-1; D is perhaps TRBD1 (5 bases). V was trimmed by 0 bases and J by 10 bases, leaving 5 bases between them. CDR3 length: 11 residues. The germline CDR1 and CDR2 sequences are SGHKS and YYEKEE (reference sequence). Written as DNA, the CDR3 is TGTGCCAGCAGCTTGGAGGGGGAGCAGTTCTTC. This encodes CASSLEGEQFF. The full variable domain, with the rest looked up from reference TRBV5-5 and TRBJ2-1, is DAGVTQSPTHLIKTRGQQVTLRCSPISGHKSVSWYQQVLGQGPQFIFQYYEKEERGRGNFPDRFSARQFPNYSSELNVNALLLGDSALYLCASSLEGEQFFGPGTRLTVL.

The J gene is TRBJ1-2, the V gene TRBV27; D is ambiguous. The V gene lost 3 bases and the J gene lost 4 bases, with 9 bases spanning the gap. From germline, CDR1 is MNHEY and CDR2 SMNVEV (reference sequence). The CDR3 runs 13 residues. The CDR3 region is CASSFSAFYGYTF. The CDR3 region has the DNA TGTGCCAGCAGTTTCAGCGCGTTCTATGGCTACACCTTC.

A note on this clone: The sample carries other DNA sequences with the same CDR3. The chain uses TRBV18 and TRBJ2-7, with D maybe TRBD2 (6 bases). V lost 2 bases to trimming and J lost 2 bases, with 10 bases between them. Germline V gene sequence: CDR1 KGHSH, CDR2 LQKENI. This CDR3 region has 14 residues. CDR3 bases: TGTGCCAGCTCACCAGGAGGGGAGCCCTACGAGCAGTACTTC. The encoded protein is CASSPGGEPYEQYF.

This clone was seen more than once but under ten times. The gene calls are TRBV3-1 (or the pseudogene TRBV3-2) and TRBJ1-3; D is perhaps TRBD1 (5 bases). The CDR3 loop spans 14 amino acids. Trimming left V 4 bases short and J 7 bases short, with 14 bases between. In germline, CDR1 is LGHDT, CDR2 YNNKEL (reference sequence). The CDR3: CASSRTRGGNTIYF. In nucleotides, the CDR3 is TGTGCCAGCAGCCGGACTCGGGGGGGGAACACCATATATTTT.

The J gene is TRBJ1-6, the V gene TRBV5-5; D is perhaps TRBD1 (6 bases). Germline CDR1 and CDR2: SGHKS and YYEKEE (reference sequence). Trimming removed 5 bases at V and 5 bases at J, with 14 bases between. The CDR3 is 15 residues long. CDR3 protein: CASSPTGLDNSPLHF. The CDR3 coding sequence is TGTGCCAGCAGTCCCACAGGGTTAGATAATTCACCCCTCCACTTT.

The chain couples TRBV6-5 to TRBJ2-5, with no clear D. The CDR3 is 11 residues long. Germline V lookup: CDR1 MNHEY, CDR2 SVGAGI. Trimming took off 6 bases at V and 5 bases at J, with 7 bases between the two ends. The CDR3 nucleotides are TGTGCCAGCAGAGCACGGGAGACCCAGTACTTC. It specifies CASRARETQYF.